A single sample gave rise to the 29 T cell receptor beta chains below, sequenced in a study of T cell changes during pregnancy in multiple sclerosis (dated by TCRdb to between 2018 and 2021). Library method: the immunoSEQ multiplex PCR assay. TCRdb took this table from immuneACCESS and kept in-frame rearrangements with V and J called. Such tables lack part of the clones; where checked against another copy, unresolved V genes explain under half of the gap, and the rest is unexplained. For this sample there are about 52,000 clones; 85% to 95% appear just once. The ten largest clones represent 0.65% to 0.85% of the sample. Sequenced here: CD4+ T cells from peripheral blood mononuclear cells, sampled in the third trimester of pregnancy. These TCRs come from a female donor with multiple sclerosis, enrolled in a pregnancy study.

The CDR3 DNA follows: TGTGCCAGCAGCTTAGGCGGCAAAACTGAAGCTTTCTTT. This gives the protein CASSLGGKTEAFF. The V gene is TRBV11-3, the J gene TRBJ1-1; D is uncertain. CDR3 length: 13 amino acids. In germline, CDR1 is SGHNT, CDR2 YENEEA. V lost 1 base and J lost 5, with 8 bases in between. Drawing the rest from reference TRBV11-3 and TRBJ1-1, the complete variable domain is EAGVVQSPRYKIIEKKQPVAFWCNPISGHNTLYWYLQNLGQGPELLIRYENEEAVDDSQLPKDRFSAERLKGVDSTLKIQPAELGDSAVYLCASSLGGKTEAFFGQGTRLTVV.

This rearrangement joins TRBV7-9 to TRBJ1-4; D is unresolved. The V gene's germline CDR1 is SEHNR and CDR2 FQNEAQ (reference sequence). The CDR3 length is 12 residues. V was clipped by 5 bases and J by 6 bases, with 7 bases between them. CDR3 in DNA: TGTGCCAGCAGCCCGTACTATGAAAAACTGTTTTTT. Its protein is CASSPYYEKLFF.

The chain uses TRBV9 and TRBJ1-1, with 7 bases lining up with TRBD1. J gave up 1 base and V 4 bases, and 7 bases lay outside the gene matches. Germline V lookup: CDR1 SGDLS, CDR2 YYNGEE. The CDR3 sequence is 15 residues long. The CDR3 region has the DNA TGTGCCAGCAGCCTTAGGGCAGGGGGGAACACTGAAGCTTTCTTT. Encoded protein: CASSLRAGGNTEAFF. The full variable domain, with the rest looked up from reference TRBV9 and TRBJ1-1, is DSGVTQTPKHLITATGQRVTLRCSPRSGDLSVYWYQQSLDQGLQFLIQYYNGEERAKGNILERFSAQQFPDLHSELNLSSLELGDSALYFCASSLRAGGNTEAFFGQGTRLTVV.

The chain carries TRBV27 and TRBJ2-7; 7 bases align to TRBD2. Germline-derived CDR1 and CDR2 are MNHEY and SMNVEV (reference sequence). J was trimmed by 0 bases and V by 3 bases; bases with no gene match: 5. There are 15 residues in the CDR3. The CDR3 region is CASSFAGDLSYEQYF. Here the CDR3 DNA reads TGTGCCAGCAGTTTTGCGGGGGATCTCTCCTACGAGCAGTACTTC.

This chain uses TRBV6-5 with TRBJ1-2; D uncertain. CDR1 and CDR2 from the germline V gene are MNHEY and SVGAGI. V dropped 4 bases and J dropped 2 bases, with 14 bases sitting between them. There are 15 residues in the CDR3. CDR3 residues: CASSSAGRGNYGYTF. The CDR3 DNA sequence: TGTGCCAGCAGTTCGGCGGGCCGAGGAAACTATGGCTACACCTTC.

The chain couples TRBV6-6 to TRBJ2-7; TRBD2 matches 11 bases. The germline V gene encodes CDR1 MNHNY and CDR2 SVGAGI (reference sequence). This CDR3 comprises 14 residues. The V gene end was trimmed by 4 bases and the J gene end by 5 bases; junction bases not matched to a gene: 4. CDR3 in DNA: TGTGCCAGCAGTTTCACTAGCGGGGGTAACGAGCAGTACTTC. Translation gives CASSFTSGGNEQYF.

CDR3 amino acids: CASTGQGLKKLFF. CDR3 bases: TGTGCCAGCACCGGACAGGGGTTAAAAAAACTGTTTTTT. The chain is built from TRBV7-2 and TRBJ1-4; TRBD1 agrees at 9 bases. Per the germline V gene, CDR1 is SGHTA and CDR2 is FQGNSA. Losses at the gene ends were 7 bases for V and 9 bases for J; bases not matched to a gene: 6. This CDR3 region has 13 residues.

The chain couples TRBV14 to TRBJ1-6; no clear D gene. In germline, CDR1 is SGHDN, CDR2 FVKESK. The CDR3 covers 12 residues. The ends were cut back, 1 base at V and 14 bases at J, with 9 bases in the middle. The CDR3 region is CASSQGGLTLHF. The CDR3 nucleotides are TGTGCCAGCAGCCAAGGCGGCCTGACCCTCCACTTT.

The V gene is TRBV7-2, the J gene TRBJ2-3; the match to TRBD1 covers 9 bases. Unmatched junction bases numbered 6, after V lost 2 bases and J lost 3 bases. This CDR3 is 16 amino acids long. Germline assignment: CDR1 SGHTA and CDR2 FQGNSA. CDR3 coding DNA: TGTGCCAGCAGCTTACGCGGACAGGGGAGGACAGATACGCAGTATTTT. As protein: CASSLRGQGRTDTQYF.

V gene TRBV19 combines with J gene TRBJ1-4, with TRBD1 matching 8 bases. The CDR3 spans 15 residues. V shed 5 bases, J shed 0 bases, and the junction held 2 bases outside the gene matches. Germline CDR1 and CDR2: LNHDA and SQIVND (reference sequence). The DNA for the CDR3 is TGTGCCAGTAGTCCGGGACAGGCAACTAATGAAAAACTGTTTTTT. It translates to CASSPGQATNEKLFF.

The rearrangement links TRBV7-2 to TRBJ2-3; TRBD1 matches 10 bases. CDR3 length: 17 amino acids. J gave up 3 bases and V 1 base, and 7 bases lay outside the gene matches. Germline-derived CDR1 and CDR2 are SGHTA and FQGNSA. The CDR3 DNA reads TGTGCCAGCAGCTTAGGGGTGGGACAGGGGAGGACAGATACGCAGTATTTT. Protein: CASSLGVGQGRTDTQYF.

This CDR3 is CASSVTGVNTEAFF. The CDR3 DNA reads as TGTGCCAGTAGTGTGACAGGAGTGAACACTGAAGCTTTCTTT. This chain connects TRBV19 to TRBJ1-1; D might be TRBD1 (6 bases). The length of the CDR3 is 14 residues. V lost 5 bases and J 0 bases, leaving 10 bases between the germline ends. Looked up from germline, CDR1 is LNHDA and CDR2 is SQIVND (reference sequence).

Points on this clone: Other DNA sequences in the same sample also yield this CDR3. The chain couples TRBV6-5 to TRBJ2-5; 7 nucleotides align to TRBD2. Germline assignment: CDR1 MNHEY and CDR2 SVGAGI. The CDR3 totals 14 residues. Trimming cost V 0 bases and J 2 bases; bases outside gene matches: 0. For the CDR3, the DNA is TGTGCCAGCAGTTACTCGCGGGGGCAAGAGACCCAGTACTTC. Its translation is CASSYSRGQETQYF.

The V and J genes are TRBV4-2 and TRBJ2-3, with 10 bases lining up with TRBD2. The CDR3 runs to 17 residues. V was pared by 6 bases and J by 1 base, with 10 bases of the junction left unmatched. Looked up from germline, CDR1 is LGHNA and CDR2 is YNFKEQ. Here the CDR3 reads CASSRPAGGLGTDTQYF. CDR3 DNA: TGTGCCAGCAGTCGTCCAGCGGGGGGGCTTGGCACAGATACGCAGTATTTT.

The genes are TRBV18 and TRBJ2-1; 10 positions agree with TRBD2. This CDR3 contains 17 residues. The trim removed 3 bases at V and 5 bases at J, leaving 10 bases unmatched. The germline V gene has CDR1 KGHSH and CDR2 LQKENI. DNA of the CDR3: TGTGCCAGCTCACCCTCCCAAGCGGGGGGGCGCAACAATGAGCAGTTCTTC. This sequence encodes CASSPSQAGGRNNEQFF.

V usage is TRBV2 and J usage is TRBJ1-2; TRBD1 agrees at 7 bases. The germline V gene has CDR1 SNHLY and CDR2 FYNNEI. The CDR3 runs 16 residues. Germline trimming cut 3 bases from V and 1 base from J; bases unmatched to any gene: 8. The CDR3 bases are TGTGCCAGCAGTGATCCCATCAGGGGGATTAACTATGGCTACACCTTC. Amino acid sequence: CASSDPIRGINYGYTF.

The rearrangement links TRBV7-2 to TRBJ2-1, with no clear D. CDR1 is SGHTA, CDR2 FQGNSA, per germline. V lost 1 base and J 6 bases, leaving 7 bases between the germline ends. There are 13 residues in the CDR3. The CDR3 DNA sequence: TGTGCCAGCAGCTTAGGATTAGTCAATGAGCAGTTCTTC. Amino acids: CASSLGLVNEQFF.

This clone is a singleton in its sample. DNA for the CDR3: TGTGCCAGCAGTTTTGTGGGCAGGGATTATGGCTACACCTTC. It yields the protein CASSFVGRDYGYTF. The V gene is TRBV7-2, the J gene TRBJ1-2, with D tentatively TRBD1 (5 bases). The germline V and J ends were trimmed by 6 bases and 5 bases, with 16 bases remaining between them. Per the germline V gene, CDR1 is SGHTA and CDR2 is FQGNSA. The CDR3 is 14 amino acids.

The genes are TRBV7-2 and TRBJ2-5, with TRBD2 matching over 10 bases. Germline V CDR1 and CDR2: SGHTA, FQGNSA. The length of the CDR3 is 15 residues. Unmatched junction bases numbered 2, after V lost 3 bases and J lost 1 base. The CDR3 reads CASSLGLAFQETQYF. In nucleotides, the CDR3 is TGTGCCAGCAGCTTGGGACTAGCGTTCCAAGAGACCCAGTACTTC.

This sequence joins TRBV4-3 and TRBJ1-2; D unclear. V gave up 0 bases and J gave up 4 bases, with 15 bases separating them. CDR1 is LGHNA, CDR2 YSLEER, per germline. The CDR3 is made up of 16 amino acids. The CDR3 DNA reads TGCGCCAGCAGCCAAGATAACGTCAGGCACCCCTATGGCTACACCTTC. Its translation: CASSQDNVRHPYGYTF.

The V gene is TRBV12-5, the J gene TRBJ1-6; D gene unclear. The CDR3 spans 13 residues. V lost 2 bases and J lost 10, with 9 bases in between. CDR1 is LGHNT and CDR2 is FRNRAP in the germline V gene. The DNA for the CDR3 is TGTGCTAGTGGTTTGTCTTCGGGATCACCCCTCCACTTT. Residues: CASGLSSGSPLHF.

This clone was counted between two and nine times. The V gene is TRBV4-3, the J gene TRBJ1-5; possibly TRBD1 for D (6 bases). Germline CDR1 is LGHNA and CDR2 is YSLEER. V was shortened by 2 bases and J by 8 bases, with 10 bases between the two germline ends. The CDR3 extends over 13 amino acids. The CDR3 region has the DNA TGCGCCAGCAGCCAAAATCACAGGGAGCCCCAGCATTTT. Translated: CASSQNHREPQHF.

The chain couples TRBV18 to TRBJ1-4, with D maybe TRBD1 (6 bases). The CDR3 has 17 amino acids. Germline values: CDR1 KGHSH, CDR2 LQKENI. Trimming removed 2 bases at V and 7 bases at J, with 20 bases between. The CDR3 DNA is TGTGCCAGCTCACCAATCTCAGTCCTACAGGGAACTGAAAAACTGTTTTTT. Residues: CASSPISVLQGTEKLFF.

This clone is medium-sized in the sample. The V and J genes are TRBV30 and TRBJ2-3; D is perhaps TRBD1 (6 bases). Trimming took 4 bases from V and 2 from J, leaving 16 bases between them. This CDR3 has 15 amino acids. From germline, CDR1 is GTSNPN and CDR2 SVGIG (reference sequence). The CDR3 sequence is CAWNPSGHLTDTQYF. The CDR3 bases are TGTGCCTGGAACCCCTCGGGACACCTCACAGATACGCAGTATTTT.

In its sample, this clone was seen many times. V is TRBV4-2 and J is TRBJ2-1, with D possibly matching TRBD2 (6 bases). CDR3 length equals 17 residues. Germline V gene sequence: CDR1 LGHNA, CDR2 YNFKEQ. V was clipped by 2 bases and J by 1 base, with 15 bases between them. The CDR3 coding sequence is TGTGCCAGCAGCCAAAATGGCGGGGCCCTATCCTACAATGAGCAGTTCTTC. It codes for CASSQNGGALSYNEQFF.

The chain uses TRBV7-2 and TRBJ2-7; 10 bases fit TRBD1. Germline CDR1 reads SGHTA; CDR2 reads FQGNSA. With V trimmed by 5 bases and J by 4 bases, 8 bases remained unmatched. The CDR3 consists of 15 residues. The CDR3 DNA is TGTGCCAGCAGCGTCCGGGACAGGGGCTTTTACGAGCAGTACTTC. Its protein is CASSVRDRGFYEQYF.

The rearrangement joins TRBV2 to TRBJ1-5, with D unclear. Trimming took off 5 bases at V and 6 bases at J, with 17 bases between the two ends. Germline assignment: CDR1 SNHLY and CDR2 FYNNEI. The CDR3 has 15 amino acids. CDR3 sequence (DNA): TGTGCCAGCAGTCCCGAAGGCCCACGACTTCAGCCCCAGCATTTT. This sequence encodes CASSPEGPRLQPQHF.

The rearrangement uses TRBV18 and TRBJ1-5; D gene unclear. The CDR3 has 15 residues. Germline V gives CDR1 KGHSH, CDR2 LQKENI. Between the trimmed V and J ends, which lost 2 bases and 4 bases, there was a span of 12 bases. CDR3 residues: CASSPSEQINQPQHF. In DNA form, the CDR3 reads TGTGCCAGCTCACCATCCGAACAGATTAATCAGCCCCAGCATTTT.

The gene calls are TRBV5-6 and TRBJ2-4; D unclear. CDR1 is SGHDT and CDR2 is YYEEEE in the germline V gene. The CDR3 is 16 amino acids. Trimming pared 0 bases from V and 0 bases from J, leaving 10 bases between. This CDR3 is CASSLGSVLAKNIQYF. For the CDR3, the DNA is TGTGCCAGCAGCTTGGGGTCAGTTCTAGCCAAAAACATTCAGTACTTC.